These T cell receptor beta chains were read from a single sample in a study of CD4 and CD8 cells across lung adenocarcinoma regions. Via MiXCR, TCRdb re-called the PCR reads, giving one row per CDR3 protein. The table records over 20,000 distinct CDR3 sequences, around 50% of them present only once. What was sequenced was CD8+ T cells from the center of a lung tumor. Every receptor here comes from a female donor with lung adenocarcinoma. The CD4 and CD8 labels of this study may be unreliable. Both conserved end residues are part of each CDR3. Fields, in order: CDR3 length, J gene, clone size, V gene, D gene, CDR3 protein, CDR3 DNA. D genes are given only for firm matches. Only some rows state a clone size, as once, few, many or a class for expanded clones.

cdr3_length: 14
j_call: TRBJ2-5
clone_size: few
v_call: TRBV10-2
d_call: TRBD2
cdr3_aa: CASSEAGGLETQYF
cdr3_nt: TGCGCCAGCAGTGAAGCGGGAGGTCTCGAGACCCAGTACTTC

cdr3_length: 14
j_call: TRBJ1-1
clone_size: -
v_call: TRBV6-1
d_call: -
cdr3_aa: CASSEVPLTTEAFF
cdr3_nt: TGTGCCAGCAGTGAAGTTCCCCTTACGACTGAAGCTTTCTTT

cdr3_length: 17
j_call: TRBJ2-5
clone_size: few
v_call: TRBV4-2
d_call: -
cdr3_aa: CASSQGTGTSARETQYF
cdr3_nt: TGTGCCAGCAGCCAAGGGACCGGGACTTCTGCGCGAGAGACCCAGTACTTC

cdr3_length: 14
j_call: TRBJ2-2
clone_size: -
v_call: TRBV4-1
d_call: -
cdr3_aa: CASSKERNTGELFF
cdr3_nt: TGCGCCAGCAGCAAAGAGCGGAACACCGGGGAGCTGTTTTTT

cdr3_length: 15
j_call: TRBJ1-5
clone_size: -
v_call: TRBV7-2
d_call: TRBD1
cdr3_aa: CASSLGGQPNQPQHF
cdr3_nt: TGTGCCAGCAGCTTAGGGGGACAGCCTAATCAGCCCCAGCATTTT

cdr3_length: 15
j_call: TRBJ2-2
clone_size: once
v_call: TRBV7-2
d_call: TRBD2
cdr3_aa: CARGGLAGGTGKQFF
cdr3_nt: TGTGCCAGGGGGGGCCTAGCGGGGGGCACCGGGAAGCAGTTTTTT

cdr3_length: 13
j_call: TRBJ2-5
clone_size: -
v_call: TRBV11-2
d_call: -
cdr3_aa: CASSLSGGGTQYF
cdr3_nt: TGTGCCAGCAGCTTATCCGGTGGGGGGACCCAGTACTTC

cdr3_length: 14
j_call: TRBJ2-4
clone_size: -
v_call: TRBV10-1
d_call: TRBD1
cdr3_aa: CGSRGLRAKNMQYF
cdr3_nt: TGCGGCAGCAGGGGGCTGAGAGCCAAAAACATGCAGTACTTC

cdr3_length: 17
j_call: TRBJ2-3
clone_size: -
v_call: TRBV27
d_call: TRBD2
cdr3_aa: CATRRGLAGVSTEAQYF
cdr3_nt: TGTGCCACCCGGCGGGGACTAGCGGGTGTGAGCACCGAGGCGCAGTATTTT

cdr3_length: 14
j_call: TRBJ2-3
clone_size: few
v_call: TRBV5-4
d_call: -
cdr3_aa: CASSPDFGADTQYF
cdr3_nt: TGTGCCAGCAGCCCGGATTTTGGGGCAGATACGCAGTATTTT

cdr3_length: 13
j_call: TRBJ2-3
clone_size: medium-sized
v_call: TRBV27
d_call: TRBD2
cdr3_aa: CATRVSGIDTQYF
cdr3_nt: TGTGCCACCCGAGTTAGCGGGATAGATACGCAGTATTTT

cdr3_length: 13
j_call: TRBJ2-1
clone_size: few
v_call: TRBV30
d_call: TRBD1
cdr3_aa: CAWSVMGQGPKFF
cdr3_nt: TGTGCCTGGAGTGTAATGGGACAGGGTCCAAAGTTCTTC

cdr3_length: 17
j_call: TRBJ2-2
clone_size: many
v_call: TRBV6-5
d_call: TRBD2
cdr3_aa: CASSYSGLAGDTGELFF
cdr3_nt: TGTGCCAGCAGTTACTCCGGACTAGCGGGAGATACCGGGGAGCTGTTTTTT

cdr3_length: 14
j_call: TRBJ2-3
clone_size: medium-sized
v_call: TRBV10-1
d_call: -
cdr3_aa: CASSTRGYADTQYF
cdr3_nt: TGCGCCAGCAGTACTAGGGGGTACGCAGATACGCAGTATTTT

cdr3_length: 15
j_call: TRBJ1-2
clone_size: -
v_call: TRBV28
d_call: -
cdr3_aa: CASSLGSLPLYGYTF
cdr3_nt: TGTGCCAGCAGTTTGGGCAGCCTCCCCCTTTATGGCTACACCTTC

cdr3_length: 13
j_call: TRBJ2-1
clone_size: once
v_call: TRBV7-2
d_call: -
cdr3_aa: CASRFVGTDEQFF
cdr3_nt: TGTGCCAGCAGGTTTGTGGGCACAGATGAGCAGTTCTTT

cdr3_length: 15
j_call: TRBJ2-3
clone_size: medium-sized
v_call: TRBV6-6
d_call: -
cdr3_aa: CASSYGSGRPDTQYF
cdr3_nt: TGTGCCAGCAGTTACGGGTCAGGGCGACCAGATACGCAGTATTTT

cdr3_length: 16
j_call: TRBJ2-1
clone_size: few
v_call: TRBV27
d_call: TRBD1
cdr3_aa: CASSFWTGVRVNEQFF
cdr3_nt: TGTGCCAGCAGTTTTTGGACAGGGGTGCGAGTTAATGAGCAGTTCTTC

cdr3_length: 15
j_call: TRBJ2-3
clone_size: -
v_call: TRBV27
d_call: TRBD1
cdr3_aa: CATSLGDSQPETQYF
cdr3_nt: TGTGCCACGAGTCTTGGGGACAGTCAACCAGAGACGCAGTATTTC

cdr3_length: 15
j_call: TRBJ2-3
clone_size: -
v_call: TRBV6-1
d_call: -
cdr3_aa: CASRGGGTDTGAQYF
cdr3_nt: TGTGCCAGCCGCGGGGGCGGAACCGACACCGGGGCGCAGTATTTT

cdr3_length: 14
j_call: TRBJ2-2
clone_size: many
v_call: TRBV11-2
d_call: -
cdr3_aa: CASSFQDYTGELFF
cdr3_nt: TGTGCCAGCAGCTTCCAGGACTACACCGGGGAGCTGTTTTTT

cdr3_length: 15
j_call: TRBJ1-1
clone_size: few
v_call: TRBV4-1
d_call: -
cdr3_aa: CASSQDRGKTQGAFF
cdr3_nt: TGCGCCAGCAGCCAAGATAGGGGCAAGACCCAGGGAGCTTTCTTT

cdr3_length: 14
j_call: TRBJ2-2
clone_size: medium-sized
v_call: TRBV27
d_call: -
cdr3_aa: CASSRHANTGELFF
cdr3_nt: TGTGCCAGCAGTAGGCACGCGAACACCGGGGAGCTGTTTTTT

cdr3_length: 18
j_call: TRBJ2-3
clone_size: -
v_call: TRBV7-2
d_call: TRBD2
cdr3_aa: CASSLGSLAGSSTDTQYF
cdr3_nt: TGTGCCAGCAGCTTAGGGTCTCTAGCGGGGTCTAGCACAGATACGCAGTATTTT

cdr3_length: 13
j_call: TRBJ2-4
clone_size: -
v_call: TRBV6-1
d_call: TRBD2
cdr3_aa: CASNYMRGVEQYF
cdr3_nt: TGTGCCAGCAACTATATGCGGGGGGTTGAGCAGTACTTC

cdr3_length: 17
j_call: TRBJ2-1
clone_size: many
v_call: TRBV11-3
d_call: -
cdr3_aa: CASSLDYGVMSYNEQFF
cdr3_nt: TGTGCCAGCAGCTTAGATTACGGGGTCATGTCCTACAATGAGCAGTTCTTC

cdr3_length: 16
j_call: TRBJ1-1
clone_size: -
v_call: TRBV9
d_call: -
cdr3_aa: CASSVGPGSMNTEAFF
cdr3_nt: TGTGCCAGCAGCGTAGGTCCAGGCAGTATGAACACTGAAGCTTTCTTT

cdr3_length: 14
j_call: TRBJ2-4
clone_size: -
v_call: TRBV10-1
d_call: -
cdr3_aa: CASKVRRAPNTQYF
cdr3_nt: TGCGCCAGCAAGGTCAGGCGAGCCCCAAATACTCAGTACTTC

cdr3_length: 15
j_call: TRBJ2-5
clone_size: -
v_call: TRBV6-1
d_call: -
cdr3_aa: CARGDQAGRGWTQYF
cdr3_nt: TGTGCCAGGGGTGACCAGGCTGGGAGAGGATGGACGCAGTACTTC